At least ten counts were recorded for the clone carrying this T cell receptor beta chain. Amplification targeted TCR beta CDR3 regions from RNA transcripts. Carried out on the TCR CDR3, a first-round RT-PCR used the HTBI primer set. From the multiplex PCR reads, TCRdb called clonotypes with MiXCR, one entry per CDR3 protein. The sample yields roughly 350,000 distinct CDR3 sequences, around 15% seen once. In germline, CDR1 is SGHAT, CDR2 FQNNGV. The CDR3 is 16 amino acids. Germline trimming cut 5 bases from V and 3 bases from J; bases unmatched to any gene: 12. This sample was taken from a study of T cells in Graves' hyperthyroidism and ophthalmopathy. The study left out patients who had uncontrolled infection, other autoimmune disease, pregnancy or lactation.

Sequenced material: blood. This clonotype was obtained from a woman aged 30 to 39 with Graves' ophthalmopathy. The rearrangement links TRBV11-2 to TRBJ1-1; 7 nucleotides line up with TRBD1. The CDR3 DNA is TGTGCCAGCAGCCCAACAGGGGCGAATTGGGACACTGAAGCTTTCTTT. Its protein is CASSPTGANWDTEAFF.